Presented here are 11 T cell receptor beta chains from one specimen sequenced in a study of T cell changes during pregnancy in multiple sclerosis (dated 2019 in TCRdb). Libraries were built with the immunoSEQ multiplex PCR assay. In its TCRdb copy, this immuneACCESS table keeps in-frame sequences only and misses some clones. Where compared with another copy, unresolved V genes explain less than half of these, and the others have no known cause. Within this sample are some 100,000 clones, with about 92% of them counted one time only. The ten largest clones represent more than 0.95% of the sample. The specimen was peripheral blood, collected in the second trimester of pregnancy. The receptor source for this set is a female donor with multiple sclerosis, enrolled in a pregnancy study.

The rearrangement joins TRBV5-5 to TRBJ2-7, with 8 bases fitting TRBD1. Per the germline V gene, CDR1 is SGHKS and CDR2 is YYEKEE (reference sequence). This CDR3 spans 15 amino acids. Germline trimming cut 1 base from V and 5 bases from J; bases unmatched to any gene: 8. CDR3 sequence: CASSLRGDRQHEQYF. DNA of the CDR3: TGTGCCAGCAGCTTGAGGGGGGACAGGCAACACGAGCAGTACTTC. The complete variable domain, with remaining parts taken from reference TRBV5-5 and TRBJ2-7, reads DAGVTQSPTHLIKTRGQQVTLRCSPISGHKSVSWYQQVLGQGPQFIFQYYEKEERGRGNFPDRFSARQFPNYSSELNVNALLLGDSALYLCASSLRGDRQHEQYFGPGTRLTVT.

V and J are TRBV30 and TRBJ1-2; 8 positions match TRBD1. CDR1 is GTSNPN, CDR2 SVGIG, per germline (reference sequence). Germline trimming cut 2 bases from V and 8 bases from J; bases unmatched to any gene: 10. This CDR3 contains 14 residues. CDR3 sequence (DNA): TGTGCCTGGAGTTCGGGACAGGATCCGGGGGGCTACACCTTC. It encodes CAWSSGQDPGGYTF.

J is TRBJ2-5 and V is TRBV29-1, with TRBD1 as a possible D gene (6 bases). Germline-derived CDR1 and CDR2 are SQVTM and ANQGSEA. There are 15 residues in the CDR3. Trimming took 4 bases from V and 5 from J, leaving 20 bases between them. The CDR3 reads CSVVAGGQNVETQYF. DNA for the CDR3: TGCAGCGTTGTGGCTGGAGGACAGAACGTGGAGACCCAGTACTTC.

This clone was detected only a few times. Additional DNA sequences in this sample encode the identical CDR3. The V call is TRBV5-4, the J call TRBJ2-3; 10 nucleotides align to TRBD1. CDR1 is SGHNT, CDR2 YYREEE, per germline (reference sequence). This CDR3 comprises 15 residues. Trimming removed 4 bases from V and 3 bases from J; junction bases left unmatched: 5. The CDR3 sequence: CASSLGQGITDTQYF. CDR3 nucleotide sequence: TGTGCCAGCAGCCTGGGACAGGGGATTACAGATACGCAGTATTTT.

This clone was counted at least ten times. The rearrangement links TRBV18 to TRBJ1-4, with no clear D. Trimming stripped 3 bases from V and 0 bases from J, with 17 bases between. This CDR3 has 18 residues. The germline V gene has CDR1 KGHSH and CDR2 LQKENI. CDR3 loop: CASSPSRMESATNEKLFF. The CDR3 nucleotides read TGTGCCAGCTCACCTTCCCGGATGGAGTCTGCAACTAATGAAAAACTGTTTTTT.

The CDR3 here is CAIQNRGRTFSNQPQHF. The CDR3 nucleotides read TGTGCCATCCAGAACAGGGGGCGAACGTTTAGCAATCAGCCCCAGCATTTT. This chain links TRBV14 with TRBJ1-5, with TRBD1 identical over 9 bases. The germline CDR1 and CDR2 sequences are SGHDN and FVKESK. There are 17 residues in the CDR3. V gave up 10 bases and J gave up 0 bases; unmatched junction bases: 13. Variable domain in full (rest from reference TRBV14 and TRBJ1-5): EAGVTQFPSHSVIEKGQTVTLRCDPISGHDNLYWYRRVMGKEIKFLLHFVKESKQDESGMPNNRFLAERTGGTYSTLKVQPAELEDSGVYFCAIQNRGRTFSNQPQHFGDGTRLSIL.

The V and J genes are TRBV20-1 and TRBJ2-1, with D unresolved. V was trimmed by 6 bases and J by 3 bases, leaving 6 bases between them. Germline assignment: CDR1 DFQATT and CDR2 SNEGSKA (reference sequence). The CDR3 runs to 11 residues. This CDR3 reads CSAPSYNEQFF. The CDR3 coding sequence is TGCAGTGCCCCGAGCTACAATGAGCAGTTCTTC.

The genes are TRBV2 and TRBJ2-1; 10 bases agree with TRBD2. The CDR3 covers 15 residues. The germline gives CDR1 SNHLY, CDR2 FYNNEI. Unmatched junction bases numbered 9, after V lost 6 bases and J lost 7 bases. DNA of the CDR3: TGTGCCAGCAGCCTTACTAGCGGGGCCTGGAATGAGCAGTTCTTC. This codes for CASSLTSGAWNEQFF. The full variable domain, its missing parts supplied by reference TRBV2 and TRBJ2-1, is EPEVTQTPSHQVTQMGQEVILRCVPISNHLYFYWYRQILGQKVEFLVSFYNNEISEKSEIFDDQFSVERPDGSNFTLKIRSTKLEDSAMYFCASSLTSGAWNEQFFGPGTRLTVL.

This chain links TRBV7-9 with TRBJ2-3, with D possibly being TRBD1 (5 bases). Germline-derived CDR1 and CDR2 are SEHNR and FQNEAQ (reference sequence). Trimming took off 0 bases at V and 1 base at J, with 11 bases between the two ends. This CDR3 has 16 amino acids. CDR3 DNA: TGTGCCAGCAGCTTAGCAGGGGCGACGGGCACAGATACGCAGTATTTT. Translated, it gives CASSLAGATGTDTQYF.

This clone was observed a single time. The chain links TRBV6-1 to TRBJ2-3; D gene uncertain. The CDR3 contains 15 residues. V shed 2 bases and J shed 2 bases, with 11 bases lying between them. Germline V gives CDR1 MNHNS, CDR2 SASEGT. CDR3 nucleotide sequence: TGTGCCAGCAGTGAAAATACAGCCAACACAGATACGCAGTATTTT. Its translation is CASSENTANTDTQYF.

The chain recombines TRBV11-2 with TRBJ2-7; possibly TRBD1 for D (5 bases). The germline gives CDR1 SGHAT, CDR2 FQNNGV. V shed 3 bases and J shed 1 base, with 10 bases lying between them. The CDR3 sequence is 14 residues long. CDR3 in amino acids: CASSFVQGSYEQYF. CDR3 nucleotide sequence: TGTGCCAGCAGCTTTGTGCAGGGTTCCTACGAGCAGTACTTC.